This T cell receptor (beta chain) was recorded in a study of T cell changes during pregnancy in multiple sclerosis. Trimming left V 2 bases short and J 3 bases short, with 4 bases between. CDR1 SGHAT and CDR2 FQNNGV come from the germline V gene. This CDR3 is built from 13 residues. The table came from immunoSEQ multiplex PCR; TCRdb's copy has only in-frame clones and leaves some out. The sample holds 40,000 to 55,000 clones, approximately 90% seen once. The sequencing here drew on CD8+ T cells from peripheral blood mononuclear cells, taken in the second trimester of pregnancy. The rearrangement uses TRBV11-2 and TRBJ2-2, with D uncertain. The source is a female donor with multiple sclerosis, enrolled in a pregnancy study. CDR3 amino acids: CASSLIDTGELFF. DNA for the CDR3: TGTGCCAGCAGCTTAATCGACACCGGGGAGCTGTTTTTT.